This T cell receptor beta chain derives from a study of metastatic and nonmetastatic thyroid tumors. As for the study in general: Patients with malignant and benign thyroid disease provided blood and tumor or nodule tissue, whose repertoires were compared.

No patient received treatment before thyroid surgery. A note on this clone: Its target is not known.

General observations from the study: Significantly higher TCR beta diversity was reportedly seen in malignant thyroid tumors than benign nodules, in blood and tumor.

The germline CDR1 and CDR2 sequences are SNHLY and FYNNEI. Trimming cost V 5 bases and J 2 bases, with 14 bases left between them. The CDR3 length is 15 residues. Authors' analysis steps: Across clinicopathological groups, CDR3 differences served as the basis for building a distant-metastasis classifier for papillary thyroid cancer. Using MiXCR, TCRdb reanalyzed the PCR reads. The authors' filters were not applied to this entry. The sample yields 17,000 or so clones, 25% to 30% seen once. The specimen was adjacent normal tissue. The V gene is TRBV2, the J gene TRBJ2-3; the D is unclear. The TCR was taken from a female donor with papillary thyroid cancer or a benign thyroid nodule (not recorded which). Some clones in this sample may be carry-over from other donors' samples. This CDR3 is CASSNRPKPTDTQYF. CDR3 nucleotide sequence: TGTGCCAGCAGTAATCGACCAAAACCCACAGATACGCAGTATTTT.